The 23 T cell receptor beta chains below all came from one sample that was sequenced in a study of cytotoxic CD8 clonotypes in ibrutinib-treated CLL (dated by TCRdb to about 2021). The time point label for this specimen denotes: 12 months on ibrutinib. The library relied on the immunoSEQ multiplex PCR assay. TCRdb took this table from immuneACCESS and kept in-frame rearrangements with V and J called. Such tables lack part of the clones; where checked against another copy, unresolved V genes explain under half of the gap, and the rest is unexplained. The sample table holds approximately 150,000 clones, of which approximately 80% were seen once. The biggest ten clones account for 25% to 30% of the sample. Source: PBMCs, taken after 12 months of ibrutinib treatment. Receptors originate from a human donor with chronic lymphocytic leukemia.

This clone was seen only a few times. The chain joins TRBV7-9 to TRBJ1-6; D is unresolved. This CDR3 has 12 amino acids. Germline V CDR1 and CDR2: SEHNR, FQNEAQ (reference sequence). With 1 base removed from V and 7 bases from J, the gap between germline ends came to 2 bases. As DNA, the CDR3 is TGTGCCAGCAGCTTAGAAAATTCACCCCTCCACTTT. It encodes CASSLENSPLHF.

This clone was observed once. J is TRBJ2-1 and V is TRBV5-1, with 7 bases that match TRBD2. This CDR3 spans 16 amino acids. J was trimmed by 0 bases and V by 5 bases; bases with no gene match: 8. Germline V gene data show CDR1 as SGHRS and CDR2 as YFSETQ. The CDR3 DNA reads TGCGCCAGCAGACAAGCGGGGTCGAGCTCCTACAATGAGCAGTTCTTC. Protein product: CASRQAGSSSYNEQFF. The full variable domain, its missing parts supplied by reference TRBV5-1 and TRBJ2-1, is KAGVTQTPRYLIKTRGQQVTLSCSPISGHRSVSWYQQTPGQGLQFLFEYFSETQRNKGNFPGRFSGRQFSNSRSEMNVSTLELGDSALYLCASRQAGSSSYNEQFFGPGTRLTVL.

This chain uses TRBV28 with TRBJ2-7, with D uncertain. This CDR3 has 11 amino acids. Between the trimmed V and J ends, which lost 6 bases and 5 bases, there was a span of 8 bases. Germline assignment: CDR1 MDHEN and CDR2 SYDVKM. CDR3 DNA: TGTGCCAGCAGGACCCCCAACGAGCAGTACTTC. Amino acids: CASRTPNEQYF. The full variable domain, with the rest looked up from reference TRBV28 and TRBJ2-7, is DVKVTQSSRYLVKRTGEKVFLECVQDMDHENMFWYRQDPGLGLRLIYFSYDVKMKEKGDIPEGYSVSREKKERFSLILESASTNQTSMYLCASRTPNEQYFGPGTRLTVT.

The chain has TRBV2 and TRBJ2-7; 11 bases match TRBD1. Unmatched junction bases numbered 8, after V lost 1 base and J lost 3 bases. CDR3 length: 17 amino acids. Per germline, CDR1 SNHLY and CDR2 FYNNEI. CDR3 protein: CASSEGVSDRGLYEQYF. In nucleotides, the CDR3 is TGTGCCAGCAGTGAAGGGGTCTCGGACAGGGGGCTCTACGAGCAGTACTTC.

This clone has only one observation. J is TRBJ1-6 and V is TRBV7-2; D is undetermined. CDR1 SGHTA and CDR2 FQGNSA come from the germline V gene. This CDR3 is 16 amino acids long. V gave up 6 bases and J gave up 0 bases, with 12 bases separating them. The chain's CDR3 is CASSWTVGSYNSPLHF. The CDR3 nucleotides read TGTGCCAGCAGTTGGACCGTAGGCTCCTATAATTCACCCCTCCACTTT.

This clone was found a few times. CDR3 region: CASSINPGEGEKLFF. CDR3 DNA: TGTGCCAGCAGCATAAATCCAGGGGAGGGCGAAAAACTGTTTTTT. V is TRBV11-2 and J is TRBJ1-4; TRBD1 might be the D (6 bases). V was pared by 5 bases and J by 8 bases, with 18 bases between. The CDR3 is 15 amino acids. CDR1 and CDR2 (germline): SGHAT, FQNNGV. Combining the CDR3 with reference TRBV11-2 and TRBJ1-4 gives the whole variable domain EAGVAQSPRYKIIEKRQSVAFWCNPISGHATLYWYQQILGQGPKLLIQFQNNGVVDDSQLPKDRFSAERLKGVDSTLKIQPAKLEDSAVYLCASSINPGEGEKLFFGSGTQLSVL.

This clone showed up many times. The chain has TRBV6-1 and TRBJ1-3; D is unclear. Trimming left V 6 bases short and J 6 bases short, with 15 bases between. Germline V gives CDR1 MNHNS, CDR2 SASEGT. This CDR3 is built from 14 residues. CDR3 DNA sequence: TGTGCCAGCAGAGATCCTACTTTTGTAAACACCATATATTTT. It translates to CASRDPTFVNTIYF.

The chain employs TRBV6-1 and TRBJ2-7, with D tentatively TRBD1 or TRBD2 (7 bases each). The CDR3 extends over 14 amino acids. The V gene's germline CDR1 is MNHNS and CDR2 SASEGT. V was trimmed by 6 bases and J by 2 bases, leaving 14 bases between them. The CDR3 here is CASRGGGTTYEQYF. Written as DNA, the CDR3 is TGTGCCAGCAGGGGAGGGGGCACCACCTACGAGCAGTACTTC.

This clone was seen a few times. The V and J genes are TRBV2 and TRBJ2-5; a weak D match, TRBD1 (5 bases). V gave up 8 bases and J gave up 5 bases, with 15 bases separating them. The length of the CDR3 is 13 residues. Germline V gene data show CDR1 as SNHLY and CDR2 as FYNNEI. Here the CDR3 DNA reads TGTGCCAGCGGATCTCAGGGTGGCGAGACCCAGTACTTC. It yields the protein CASGSQGGETQYF.

The rearrangement uses TRBV28 and TRBJ2-6, with TRBD2 as a possible D gene (5 bases). The CDR3 consists of 15 residues. Looked up from germline, CDR1 is MDHEN and CDR2 is SYDVKM. V was trimmed by 3 bases and J by 2 bases, leaving 8 bases between them. The CDR3, as DNA: TGTGCCAGCAGTTTGGTGAGGGCTGGGGCCAACGTCCTGACTTTC. Encoded protein: CASSLVRAGANVLTF.

The chain has TRBV18 and TRBJ2-3; no firm D call. Germline V gives CDR1 KGHSH, CDR2 LQKENI. The CDR3 consists of 12 residues. The V gene lost 3 bases and the J gene lost 3 bases, with 4 bases spanning the gap. CDR3 bases: TGTGCCAGCTCACCTAGTACAGATACGCAGTATTTT. Translation gives CASSPSTDTQYF.

This clone was observed a few times. The chain couples TRBV28 to TRBJ1-1; no clear D gene. V dropped 6 bases and J dropped 4 bases, with 21 bases sitting between them. The CDR3 is made up of 16 amino acids. The V gene's germline CDR1 is MDHEN and CDR2 SYDVKM. CDR3 amino acids: CASSPTRRFAATEAFF. The DNA of the CDR3 is TGTGCCAGCAGCCCCACGCGACGTTTCGCGGCCACTGAAGCTTTCTTT.

The gene calls are TRBV14 and TRBJ2-7; D perhaps matches TRBD2 (5 bases). The V gene lost 2 bases and the J gene lost 4 bases, with 12 bases spanning the gap. This CDR3 comprises 14 residues. Germline loops: CDR1 SGHDN, CDR2 FVKESK. In nucleotides, the CDR3 is TGTGCCAGCAGCCAACGTCTGGGGAGATACGAGCAGTACTTC. Protein sequence: CASSQRLGRYEQYF.

With respect to this clone: Without the conserved terminal phenylalanine or tryptophan, this CDR3 likely stems from a read error. The gene calls are TRBV29-1 and TRBJ1-1; no clear D gene. Trimming stripped 4 bases from V and 1 base from J, with 7 bases between. The length of the CDR3 is 12 residues. CDR1 is SQVTM, CDR2 ANQGSEA, per germline. The CDR3 sequence: CSVGVENTEAFL. The CDR3 bases are TGCAGCGTTGGGGTGGAGAACACTGAAGCTTTCCTT.

J is TRBJ2-1 and V is TRBV7-3; 9 nucleotides match TRBD2. V gave up 1 base and J gave up 10 bases; unmatched junction bases: 2. CDR1 is SGHTA and CDR2 is FQGTGA in the germline V gene. This CDR3 is built from 13 residues. The CDR3 DNA reads TGTGCCAGCAGCTTAATCCTAGCGGGGGAGCAGTTCTTC. Translation: CASSLILAGEQFF.

This chain connects TRBV30 to TRBJ1-1; D call uncertain. The V gene's germline CDR1 is GTSNPN and CDR2 SVGIG (reference sequence). CDR3 length: 13 residues. Trimming left V 0 bases short and J 1 base short, with 6 bases between. The CDR3 DNA follows: TGTGCCTGGAGTGTAAAGGAGAACACTGAAGCTTTCTTT. As protein: CAWSVKENTEAFF. The full variable domain, its missing parts supplied by reference TRBV30 and TRBJ1-1, is SQTIHQWPATLVQPVGSPLSLECTVEGTSNPNLYWYRQAAGRGLQLLFYSVGIGQISSEVPQNLSASRPQDRQFILSSKKLLLSDSGFYLCAWSVKENTEAFFGQGTRLTVV.

As to this clone: Mismatch with germline at one junction end may stem from a read error. This rearrangement joins TRBV6-5 to TRBJ1-1; TRBD1 might be the D (6 bases). Germline V gene data show CDR1 as MNHEY and CDR2 as SVGAGI. The CDR3 consists of 11 residues. CDR3 residues: CASSPGGGLLF. The DNA of the CDR3 is TGTGCCAGCAGTCCTGGCGGGGGGCTTCTCTTT.

This clone showed up just once. Distinct nucleotide sequences in the sample also encode this CDR3. V usage is TRBV28 and J usage is TRBJ2-7, with 11 nucleotides matching TRBD1. Germline V gives CDR1 MDHEN, CDR2 SYDVKM. Trimming at V came to 4 bases and at J to 3 bases, leaving 5 bases not matched to a gene. The CDR3 consists of 15 residues. The CDR3 sequence: CASSSLGTGGYEQYF. CDR3 DNA: TGTGCCAGCAGTTCCCTCGGGACAGGGGGCTACGAGCAGTACTTC. The variable domain in full, with the rest retrieved from reference TRBV28 and TRBJ2-7, is DVKVTQSSRYLVKRTGEKVFLECVQDMDHENMFWYRQDPGLGLRLIYFSYDVKMKEKGDIPEGYSVSREKKERFSLILESASTNQTSMYLCASSSLGTGGYEQYFGPGTRLTVT.

The DNA of the CDR3 is TGTGCCAGCAGTTTATTCACCGGGACAGATAATTCACCCCTCCACTTT. Amino acid sequence: CASSLFTGTDNSPLHF. This chain connects TRBV28 to TRBJ1-6; TRBD1 aligns across 7 bases. This CDR3 spans 16 amino acids. V gave up 1 base and J gave up 5 bases; unmatched junction bases: 5. Germline-derived CDR1 and CDR2 are MDHEN and SYDVKM.

This clone appeared a few times. V is TRBV29-1 and J is TRBJ1-1; D may be TRBD1 (5 bases). This CDR3 has 12 residues. Germline CDR1 SQVTM, CDR2 ANQGSEA. Trimming removed 5 bases at V and 4 bases at J, with 11 bases between. Here the CDR3 reads CSVWGDVTEAFF. In DNA, the CDR3 is TGCAGCGTTTGGGGGGATGTCACTGAAGCTTTCTTT.

The V call is TRBV7-2, the J call TRBJ1-2; D uncertain. From germline, CDR1 is SGHTA and CDR2 FQGNSA. V was trimmed by 4 bases and J by 1 base, leaving 16 bases between them. This CDR3 region has 16 residues. CDR3 nucleotide sequence: TGTGCCAGCAGCTCCGGAGGGAGCAGACTTAACTATGGCTACACCTTC. Translation gives CASSSGGSRLNYGYTF.

V gene TRBV5-1 combines with J gene TRBJ1-5, with a possible D match to TRBD1 (5 bases). V was trimmed by 4 bases and J by 0 bases, leaving 11 bases between them. Germline loops: CDR1 SGHRS, CDR2 YFSETQ. The CDR3 has 15 residues. The CDR3 loop is CASSPVGLSNQPQHF. DNA for the CDR3: TGCGCCAGCAGCCCGGTGGGACTTAGCAATCAGCCCCAGCATTTT.

The chain combines TRBV14 with TRBJ2-5; 9 bases line up with TRBD1. The DNA end favors TRBJ2-7, so the J call may be wrong. The CDR3 totals 17 residues. Germline CDR1 is SGHDN and CDR2 is FVKESK. The CDR3 loop reads CASSQAAGTGNAYEQYF. The CDR3 DNA reads TGTGCCAGCAGCCAAGCAGCCGGGACAGGGAATGCCTACGAGCAGTACTTC.